The rows below give T cell receptor beta chains drawn from one sample of a study of blood T cells in healthy people across ages. A single record per CDR3 protein comes from TCRdb applying MiXCR to the 5' RACE reads. Among some 320,000 distinct CDR3 sequences listed, about 25% were seen once. Sequenced sample: blood. The origin of the receptors is a woman between 65 and 79 years old in good health. CDR3s include the opening cysteine and the closing phenylalanine or tryptophan. D genes are given only for firm matches. A clone size is listed for some rows: how often the clone was seen (once, few, many), or a class if it is expanded.

>.|.|TRBJ1-4|TRBV7-6
CASSSYPTNEKLFF
TGTGCCAGCAGCTCTTATCCAACTAATGAAAAACTGTTTTTT
>.|.|TRBJ1-4|TRBV12-5
CASGPGQTNEKLFF
TGTGCTAGTGGTCCGGGACAAACTAATGAAAAACTGTTTTTT
>.|.|TRBJ1-1|TRBV20-1
CSARRRMNTEAFF
TGCAGTGCTAGAAGGAGAATGAACACTGAAGCTTTCTTT
>.|.|TRBJ1-2|TRBV12-3/TRBV12-4
CASRGTANYGYTF
TGTGCCAGCAGAGGAACAGCTAACTATGGCTACACCTTC
>many|TRBD2|TRBJ2-1|TRBV9
CASSAREGGSYNEQFF
TGTGCCAGCAGCGCCCGGGAGGGGGGGTCCTACAATGAGCAGTTCTTC
>medium-sized|TRBD2|TRBJ2-1|TRBV19
CASSTGTSAYNEQFF
TGTGCCAGTAGCACCGGGACTAGCGCTTACAATGAGCAGTTCTTC
>.|.|TRBJ2-1|TRBV28
CASRDNRPSSYNEQFF
TGTGCCAGCAGGGACAACAGACCCAGCTCCTACAATGAGCAGTTCTTC
>.|.|TRBJ2-5|TRBV9
CASSVQGSQETQYF
TGTGCCAGCAGCGTACAGGGATCCCAAGAGACCCAGTACTTC
>.|.|TRBJ1-2|TRBV27
CASSRRGGAYGYTF
TGTGCCAGCAGTCGGCGGGGAGGGGCCTATGGCTACACCTTC
>few|.|TRBJ1-5|TRBV6-1
CASSDNGNQPQHF
TGTGCCAGCAGTGACAACGGCAATCAGCCCCAGCATTTT
>.|TRBD1|TRBJ2-5|TRBV7-2
CASSLGITGEETQYF
TGTGCCAGCAGCTTAGGGATTACAGGGGAAGAGACCCAGTACTTC
>.|.|TRBJ2-1|TRBV29-1
CSVEDDTLGGFYNEQFF
TGCAGCGTTGAAGATGACACCCTGGGGGGTTTCTACAATGAGCAGTTCTTC
>.|TRBD1|TRBJ2-1|TRBV28
CACSFTTGVSNEQFF
TGTGCCTGCAGTTTCACGACAGGGGTCTCAAATGAGCAGTTCTTC
>many|.|TRBJ2-5|TRBV24-1
CATRRTEQETQYF
TGTGCCACCAGGAGGACAGAGCAAGAGACCCAGTACTTC
>.|.|TRBJ1-2|TRBV6-5
CATRGGPDYGYTF
TGTGCCACTAGGGGAGGGCCAGACTATGGCTACACCTTC
>.|TRBD2|TRBJ2-7|TRBV10-1
CASSDSGRADEQYF
TGCGCCAGCAGTGATAGCGGGAGGGCCGACGAGCAGTACTTC
>.|.|TRBJ1-1|TRBV7-3
CASAVQENTGAFF
TGTGCCAGCGCGGTACAGGAGAACACTGGAGCTTTCTTT
>.|.|TRBJ1-4|TRBV19
CASSPGAIQEKLFF
TGTGCCAGTAGCCCCGGGGCTATCCAGGAAAAACTGTTTTTT
>few|TRBD1|TRBJ2-4|TRBV6-5
CASSYSGQGLAKNIQYF
TGTGCCAGCAGTTACTCTGGACAGGGGCTAGCCAAAAACATTCAGTACTTC
>.|.|TRBJ2-1|TRBV9
CASSPGDSDNEQFF
TGTGCCAGCAGCCCGGGGGACTCGGACAATGAGCAGTTCTTC
>few|.|TRBJ1-1|TRBV7-9
CASSLGKGYEAFF
TGTGCCAGCAGCTTGGGCAAAGGTTATGAAGCTTTCTTT
>.|.|TRBJ2-3|TRBV7-3
CASSLGGKAGDTQYF
TGTGCCAGCAGCTTAGGCGGCAAGGCGGGAGATACGCAGTATTTT
>few|TRBD1|TRBJ2-5|TRBV7-9
CASSDRGLTQYF
TGTGCCAGCAGCGACAGGGGGCTGACCCAGTACTTC
>few|TRBD2|TRBJ2-1|TRBV4-1
CASSHAGLAGRGEQFF
TGCGCCAGCAGCCACGCGGGACTAGCGGGAAGGGGTGAGCAGTTCTTC
>.|.|TRBJ2-5|TRBV20-1
CSARDLQGTETQYF
TGCAGTGCTAGAGACCTACAGGGTACGGAGACCCAGTACTTC
>.|.|TRBJ2-7|TRBV12-3/TRBV12-4
CASNAGYSTYEQYF
TGTGCCAGCAATGCGGGGTATTCCACCTACGAGCAGTACTTC
>.|.|TRBJ1-4|TRBV28
CASRTLSEKLFF
TGTGCCAGCAGGACCCTTTCCGAAAAACTGTTTTTT
>few|.|TRBJ2-6|TRBV12-3/TRBV12-4
CASSHNRAGANVLTF
TGTGCCAGCAGCCACAACAGGGCTGGGGCCAACGTCCTGACTTTC
>.|.|TRBJ1-1|TRBV5-1
CASSSGVVTEAFF
TGCGCCAGCAGCTCTGGGGTCGTTACTGAAGCTTTCTTT
>few|TRBD1|TRBJ1-2|TRBV29-1
CSVEGDRNYGYTF
TGCAGCGTTGAAGGGGACAGGAACTATGGCTACACCTTC
>.|.|TRBJ1-1|TRBV7-6
CASSPIGDTNTEAFF
TGTGCCAGCAGCCCGATCGGAGATACGAACACCGAAGCTTTCTTT
>.|TRBD2|TRBJ2-3|TRBV7-2
CASSLASLADDTQYF
TGTGCCAGCAGCTTAGCTTCACTAGCGGACGATACGCAGTATTTT
>few|TRBD2|TRBJ2-3|TRBV19
CASSSLPLAGVADTQYF
TGTGCCAGTAGTTCCCTACCTCTAGCGGGAGTTGCTGATACGCAGTATTTT
>.|.|TRBJ2-3|TRBV7-2
CASSWGLMDTQYF
TGTGCCAGCAGCTGGGGACTGATGGATACGCAGTATTTT
>.|TRBD1|TRBJ2-2|TRBV5-1
CASSAGGTGELFF
TGCGCCAGCAGCGCAGGGGGCACCGGGGAGCTGTTTTTT
>few|.|TRBJ2-7|TRBV3-1
CASSQVSGYEQYF
TGTGCCAGCAGCCAAGTAAGTGGTTACGAGCAGTACTTC
>.|TRBD1|TRBJ1-4|TRBV7-8
CASSPDGTAKLFF
TGTGCCAGCAGCCCAGATGGGACAGCTAAACTGTTTTTT
>few|.|TRBJ1-1|TRBV20-1
CSARVVGTEAFF
TGCAGTGCTAGGGTGGTGGGGACTGAAGCTTTCTTT
>.|TRBD2|TRBJ2-5|TRBV7-2
CASSLAFRTSGGKEGQYF
TGTGCCAGCAGCTTAGCCTTCCGGACTAGCGGAGGGAAGGAGGGCCAGTACTTC
>few|.|TRBJ2-1|TRBV20-1
CSARSRQDRYNEQFF
TGCAGTGCTAGAAGTAGACAGGATCGTTACAATGAGCAGTTCTTC
>many|.|TRBJ2-1|TRBV29-1
CSLGLKGNEQFF
TGCAGCCTAGGACTGAAGGGAAATGAGCAGTTCTTC
>.|.|TRBJ2-2|TRBV28
CASSPNRAQGGGELFF
TGTGCCAGCAGTCCAAACCGGGCCCAGGGAGGCGGGGAGCTGTTTTTT
>many|.|TRBJ2-6|TRBV24-1
CATSDQAHSGANVLTF
TGTGCCACCAGTGACCAGGCTCACTCTGGGGCCAACGTCCTGACTTTC
>.|TRBD1|TRBJ1-1|TRBV29-1
CSAGQFEAFF
TGCAGCGCGGGACAGTTCGAAGCTTTCTTT
>.|.|TRBJ2-5|TRBV5-1
CASLVWDGEQYF
TGCGCCAGCTTGGTTTGGGATGGGGAGCAGTACTTC
>many|TRBD1|TRBJ2-5|TRBV20-1
CSARLPGTGGFSETQYF
TGCAGTGCTAGGTTGCCCGGGACAGGGGGCTTTTCAGAGACCCAGTACTTC
>.|.|TRBJ1-5|TRBV6-1
CASSRQGLGGNQPQHF
TGTGCCAGCAGTCGCCAGGGACTTGGCGGCAATCAGCCCCAGCATTTT
>.|.|TRBJ2-3|TRBV3-1
CASSRRYFLSTDTQYF
TGTGCCAGCAGCCGTCGCTACTTCCTAAGCACAGATACGCAGTATTTT
>.|TRBD1|TRBJ1-2|TRBV7-2
CASSSGQGRFGYAF
TGTGCCAGCAGCTCGGGACAGGGGAGGTTTGGCTACGCCTTC
>few|.|TRBJ2-6|TRBV20-1
CSARSSGANVLTF
TGCAGTGCTCGAAGCTCTGGGGCCAACGTCCTGACTTTC
>few|.|TRBJ2-5|TRBV5-1
CASSLTDFGQETQYF
TGCGCCAGCAGCTTGACAGACTTTGGCCAAGAGACCCAGTACTTC
>.|TRBD2|TRBJ2-7|TRBV20-1
CSASGRSAYEQYF
TGCAGTGCTAGCGGGAGGTCCGCCTACGAGCAGTACTTC
>.|.|TRBJ2-3|TRBV28
CASSLIFQVGTDTQYF
TGTGCCAGCAGTTTAATCTTTCAGGTTGGCACAGATACGCAGTATTTT
>many|.|TRBJ1-1|TRBV27
CASSPRTDNTEAFF
TGTGCCAGCAGTCCCAGGACAGATAACACTGAAGCTTTCTTT
>.|.|TRBJ2-1|TRBV28
CASSFGGRIEQFF
TGTGCCAGCAGTTTTGGGGGGCGAATTGAGCAGTTCTTC
>.|.|TRBJ1-4|TRBV7-2
CASKGQLVGGNEKLFF
TGTGCCAGCAAGGGGCAGCTCGTAGGCGGTAACGAAAAACTGTTTTTT
>.|.|TRBJ2-1|TRBV20-1
CSATKTGSGLYNEQFF
TGCAGTGCTACAAAAACAGGGTCGGGGTTATACAATGAGCAGTTCTTC
>.|.|TRBJ2-1|TRBV20-1
CSASDTYNEQFF
TGCAGTGCCTCGGATACCTACAATGAGCAGTTCTTC